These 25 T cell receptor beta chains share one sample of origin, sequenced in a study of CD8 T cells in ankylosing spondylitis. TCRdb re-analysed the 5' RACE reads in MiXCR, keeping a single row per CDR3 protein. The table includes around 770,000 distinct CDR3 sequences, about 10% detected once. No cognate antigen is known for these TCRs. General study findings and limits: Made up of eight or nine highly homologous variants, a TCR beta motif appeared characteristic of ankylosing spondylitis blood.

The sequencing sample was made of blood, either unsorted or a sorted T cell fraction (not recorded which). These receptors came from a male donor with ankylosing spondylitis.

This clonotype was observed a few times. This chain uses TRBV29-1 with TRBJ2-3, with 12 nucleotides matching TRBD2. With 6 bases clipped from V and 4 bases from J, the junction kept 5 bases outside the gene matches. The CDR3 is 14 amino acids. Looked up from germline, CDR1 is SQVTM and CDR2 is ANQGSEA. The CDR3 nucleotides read TGCAGCGTCGGACTAGCGGGATCGTCAGATACGCAGTATTTT. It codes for CSVGLAGSSDTQYF.

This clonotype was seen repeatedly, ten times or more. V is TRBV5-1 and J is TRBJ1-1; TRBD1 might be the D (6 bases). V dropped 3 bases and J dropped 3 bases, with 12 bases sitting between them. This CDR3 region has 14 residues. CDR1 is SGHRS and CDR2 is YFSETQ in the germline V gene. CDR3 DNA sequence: TGCGCCAGCAGCTACACAGGGCGGGACACTGAAGCTTTCTTT. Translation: CASSYTGRDTEAFF.

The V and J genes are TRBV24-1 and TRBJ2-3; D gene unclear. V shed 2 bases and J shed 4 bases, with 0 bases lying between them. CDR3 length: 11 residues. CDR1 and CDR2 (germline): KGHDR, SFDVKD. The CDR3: CATSDSDTQYF. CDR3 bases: TGTGCCACCAGTGATTCAGATACGCAGTATTTT.

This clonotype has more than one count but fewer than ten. The DNA for the CDR3 is TGTGCCAGCAGCCGAACTTCTGAAGCTTTCTTT. Its protein is CASSRTSEAFF. This chain uses TRBV12-3 or TRBV12-4 with TRBJ1-1; D is unclear. Trimming removed 6 bases from V and 6 bases from J, with 8 bases in between. The CDR3 is 11 residues long.

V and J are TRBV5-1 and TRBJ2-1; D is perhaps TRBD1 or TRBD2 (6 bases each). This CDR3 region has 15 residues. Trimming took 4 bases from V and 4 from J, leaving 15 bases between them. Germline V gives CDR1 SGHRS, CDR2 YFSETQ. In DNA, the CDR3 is TGCGCCAGCAGCGATGACAGGAGGGGATACAATGAGCAGTTCTTC. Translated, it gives CASSDDRRGYNEQFF.

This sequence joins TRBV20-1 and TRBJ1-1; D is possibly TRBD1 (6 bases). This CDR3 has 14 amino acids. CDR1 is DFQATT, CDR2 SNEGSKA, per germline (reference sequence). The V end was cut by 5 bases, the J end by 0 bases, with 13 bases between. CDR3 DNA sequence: TGCAGTGCTCCTAGGGACATGATGAACACTGAAGCTTTCTTT. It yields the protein CSAPRDMMNTEAFF.

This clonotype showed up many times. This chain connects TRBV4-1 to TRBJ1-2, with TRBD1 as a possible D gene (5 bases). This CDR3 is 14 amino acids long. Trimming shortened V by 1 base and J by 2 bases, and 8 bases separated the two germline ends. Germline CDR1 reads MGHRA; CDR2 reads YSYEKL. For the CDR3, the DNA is TGCGCCAGCAGCCAAGCAGGGAGCAACTATGGCTACACCTTC. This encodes CASSQAGSNYGYTF.

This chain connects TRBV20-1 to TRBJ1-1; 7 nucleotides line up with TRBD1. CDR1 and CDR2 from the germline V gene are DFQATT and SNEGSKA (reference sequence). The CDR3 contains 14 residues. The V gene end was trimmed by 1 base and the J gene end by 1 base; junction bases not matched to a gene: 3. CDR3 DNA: TGCAGTGCTAGAGCCGGGACAGCGAACACTGAAGCTTTCTTT. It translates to CSARAGTANTEAFF.

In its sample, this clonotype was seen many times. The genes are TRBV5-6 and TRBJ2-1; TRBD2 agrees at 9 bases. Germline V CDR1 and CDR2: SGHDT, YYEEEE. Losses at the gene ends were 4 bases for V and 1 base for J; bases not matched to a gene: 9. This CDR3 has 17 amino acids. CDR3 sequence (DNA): TGTGCCAGCAGCAGTACTTTAGCGGGAGCTTCCTACAATGAGCAGTTCTTC. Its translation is CASSSTLAGASYNEQFF.

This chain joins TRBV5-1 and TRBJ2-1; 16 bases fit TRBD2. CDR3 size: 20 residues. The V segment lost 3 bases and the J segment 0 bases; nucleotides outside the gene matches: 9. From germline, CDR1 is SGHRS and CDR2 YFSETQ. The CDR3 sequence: CASSSSGTSGRVSSYNEQFF. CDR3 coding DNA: TGCGCCAGCAGCTCCTCCGGGACTAGCGGGAGGGTTAGCTCCTACAATGAGCAGTTCTTC.

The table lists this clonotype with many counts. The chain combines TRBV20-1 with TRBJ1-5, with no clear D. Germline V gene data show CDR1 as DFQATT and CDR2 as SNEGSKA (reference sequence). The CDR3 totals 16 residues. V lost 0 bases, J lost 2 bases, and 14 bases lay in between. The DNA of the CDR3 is TGCAGTGCTAGAGATCTAGGATCCGGGGGCAATCAGCCCCAGCATTTT. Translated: CSARDLGSGGNQPQHF.

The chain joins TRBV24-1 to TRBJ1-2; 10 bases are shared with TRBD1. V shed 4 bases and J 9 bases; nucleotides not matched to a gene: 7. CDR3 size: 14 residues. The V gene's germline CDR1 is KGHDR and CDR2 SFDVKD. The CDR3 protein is CATSDPGTGVSYTF. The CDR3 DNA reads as TGTGCCACCAGTGACCCCGGGACAGGGGTAAGCTACACCTTC.

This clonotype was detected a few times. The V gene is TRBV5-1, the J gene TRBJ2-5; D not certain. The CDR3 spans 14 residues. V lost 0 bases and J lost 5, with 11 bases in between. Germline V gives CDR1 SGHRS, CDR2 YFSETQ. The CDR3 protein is CASSLDPDGETQYF. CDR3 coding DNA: TGCGCCAGCAGCTTGGATCCCGACGGCGAGACCCAGTACTTC.

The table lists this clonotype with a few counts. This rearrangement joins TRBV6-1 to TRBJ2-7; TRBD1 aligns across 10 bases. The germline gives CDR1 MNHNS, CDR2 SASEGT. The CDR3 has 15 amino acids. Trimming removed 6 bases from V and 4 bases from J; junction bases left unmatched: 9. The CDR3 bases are TGTGCCAGCAGACCTACGACAGGGGGCTCGTACGAGCAGTACTTC. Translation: CASRPTTGGSYEQYF.

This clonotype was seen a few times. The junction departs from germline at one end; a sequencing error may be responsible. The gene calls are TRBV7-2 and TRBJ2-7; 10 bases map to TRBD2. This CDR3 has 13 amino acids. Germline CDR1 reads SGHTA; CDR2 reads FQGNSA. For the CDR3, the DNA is TGTGCCAGCAGCCTAGCGGGAGCGCGGGAGCAGTACTTC. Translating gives CASSLAGAREQYF.

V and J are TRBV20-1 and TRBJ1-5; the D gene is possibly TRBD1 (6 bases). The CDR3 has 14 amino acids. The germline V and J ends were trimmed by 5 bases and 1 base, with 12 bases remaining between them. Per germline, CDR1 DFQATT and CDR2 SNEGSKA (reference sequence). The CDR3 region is CSAQGTQSNQPQHF. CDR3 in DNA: TGCAGTGCTCAAGGGACACAAAGCAATCAGCCCCAGCATTTT.

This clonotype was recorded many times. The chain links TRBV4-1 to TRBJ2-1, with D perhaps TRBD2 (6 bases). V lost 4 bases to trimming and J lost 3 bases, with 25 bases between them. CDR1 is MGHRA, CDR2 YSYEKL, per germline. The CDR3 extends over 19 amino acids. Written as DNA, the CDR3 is TGCGCCAGCAGCCGGGCCCTCCTGGGAGGCCTACCCAACTACAATGAGCAGTTCTTC. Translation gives CASSRALLGGLPNYNEQFF.

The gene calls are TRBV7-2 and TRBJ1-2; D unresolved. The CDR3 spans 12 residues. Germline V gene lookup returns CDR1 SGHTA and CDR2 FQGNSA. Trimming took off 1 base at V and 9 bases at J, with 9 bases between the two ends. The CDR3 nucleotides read TGTGCCAGCAGCTTAGTCCGATTAAGCTACACCTTC. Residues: CASSLVRLSYTF.

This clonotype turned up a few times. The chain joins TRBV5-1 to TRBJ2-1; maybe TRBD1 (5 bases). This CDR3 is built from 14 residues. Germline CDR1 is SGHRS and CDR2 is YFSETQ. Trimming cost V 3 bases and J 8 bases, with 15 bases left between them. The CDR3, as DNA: TGCGCCAGCAGCTCCCCCCAGGGCGACTATGAGCAGTTCTTC. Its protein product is CASSSPQGDYEQFF.

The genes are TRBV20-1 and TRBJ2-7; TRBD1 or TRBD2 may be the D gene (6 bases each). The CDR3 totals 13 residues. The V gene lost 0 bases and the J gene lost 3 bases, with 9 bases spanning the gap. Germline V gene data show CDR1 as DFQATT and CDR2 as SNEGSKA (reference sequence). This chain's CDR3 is CSAREGGFYEQYF. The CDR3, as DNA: TGCAGTGCTAGAGAAGGGGGGTTCTACGAGCAGTACTTC.

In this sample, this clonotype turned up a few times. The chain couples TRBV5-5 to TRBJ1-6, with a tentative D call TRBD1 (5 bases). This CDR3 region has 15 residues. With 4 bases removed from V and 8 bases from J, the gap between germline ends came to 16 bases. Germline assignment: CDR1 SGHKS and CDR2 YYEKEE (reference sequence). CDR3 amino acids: CASSVPPGLDSPLHF. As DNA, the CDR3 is TGTGCCAGCAGCGTACCTCCAGGGTTGGATTCACCCCTCCACTTT.

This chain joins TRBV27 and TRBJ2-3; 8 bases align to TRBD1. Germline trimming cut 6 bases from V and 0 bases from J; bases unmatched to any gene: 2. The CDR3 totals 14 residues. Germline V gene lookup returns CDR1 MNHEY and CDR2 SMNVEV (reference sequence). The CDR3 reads CASRTGASTDTQYF. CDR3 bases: TGTGCCAGCAGGACAGGGGCTAGCACAGATACGCAGTATTTT.

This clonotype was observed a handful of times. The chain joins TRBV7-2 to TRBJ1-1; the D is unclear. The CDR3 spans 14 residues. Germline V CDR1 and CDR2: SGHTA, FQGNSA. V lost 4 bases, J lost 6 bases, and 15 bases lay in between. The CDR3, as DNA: TGTGCCAGCAGCTCAACTCGGCGAGTAGCTGAAGCTTTCTTT. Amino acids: CASSSTRRVAEAFF.

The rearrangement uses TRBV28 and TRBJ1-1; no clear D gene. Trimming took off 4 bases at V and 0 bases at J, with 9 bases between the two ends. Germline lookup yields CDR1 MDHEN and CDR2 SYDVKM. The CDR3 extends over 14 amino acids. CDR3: CASSWKPMNTEAFF. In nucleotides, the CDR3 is TGTGCCAGCAGTTGGAAACCCATGAACACTGAAGCTTTCTTT. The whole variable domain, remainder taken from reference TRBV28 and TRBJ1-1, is DVKVTQSSRYLVKRTGEKVFLECVQDMDHENMFWYRQDPGLGLRLIYFSYDVKMKEKGDIPEGYSVSREKKERFSLILESASTNQTSMYLCASSWKPMNTEAFFGQGTRLTVV.

The CDR3 loop reads CASSSQGVTYEQYF. CDR3 nucleotide sequence: TGCGCCAGCAGCTCACAGGGGGTCACCTACGAGCAGTACTTC. The chain joins TRBV5-1 to TRBJ2-7, with 8 nucleotides matching TRBD1. The CDR3 extends over 14 amino acids. After removal of 3 bases from V and 2 bases from J, the junction contained 4 bases not matched to a gene. CDR1 and CDR2 (germline): SGHRS, YFSETQ. The full variable domain, its missing parts supplied by reference TRBV5-1 and TRBJ2-7, is KAGVTQTPRYLIKTRGQQVTLSCSPISGHRSVSWYQQTPGQGLQFLFEYFSETQRNKGNFPGRFSGRQFSNSRSEMNVSTLELGDSALYLCASSSQGVTYEQYFGPGTRLTVT.